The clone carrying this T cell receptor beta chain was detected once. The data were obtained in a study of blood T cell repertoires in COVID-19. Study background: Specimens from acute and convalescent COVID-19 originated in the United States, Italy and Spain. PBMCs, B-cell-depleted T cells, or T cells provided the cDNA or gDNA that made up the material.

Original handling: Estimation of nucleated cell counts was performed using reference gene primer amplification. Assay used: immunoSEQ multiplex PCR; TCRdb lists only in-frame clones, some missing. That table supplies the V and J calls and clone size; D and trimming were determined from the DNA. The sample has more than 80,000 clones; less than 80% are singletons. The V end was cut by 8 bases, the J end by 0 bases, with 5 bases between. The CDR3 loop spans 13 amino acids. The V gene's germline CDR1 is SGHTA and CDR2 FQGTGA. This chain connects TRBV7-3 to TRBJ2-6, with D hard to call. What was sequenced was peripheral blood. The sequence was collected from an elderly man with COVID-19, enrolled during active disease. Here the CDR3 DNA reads TGTGCCAGCTCCATCTCTGGGGCCAACGTCCTGACTTTC. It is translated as CASSISGANVLTF. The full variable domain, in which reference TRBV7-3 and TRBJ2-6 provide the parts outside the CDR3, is GAGVSQTPSNKVTEKGKYVELRCDPISGHTALYWYRQSLGQGPEFLIYFQGTGAADDSGLPNDRFFAVRPEGSVSTLKIQRTERGDSAVYLCASSISGANVLTFGAGSRLTVL.